The 9 T cell receptor beta chains given below trace back to one sample, sequenced in a study of shared clonotypes between healthy human individuals (TCRdb year 2020). The method was the immunoSEQ multiplex PCR assay. The table comes from immuneACCESS by way of TCRdb, which keeps in-frame sequences with V and J called. Part of the clones is missing from these tables; in studies checked, under half for an unresolved V gene and the rest for unknown reasons. Across this sample there are hundreds of thousands of clones, with approximately 79% seen only once. Approximately 1.6% of the sample rests with the top ten. Sample: memory CD4+ T cells sorted from blood. This specimen's cell subset or site label, per the study, means: CD45RA-negative fraction. Receptor source: a woman aged 30 to 39 in good health.

The chain has TRBV5-5 and TRBJ1-2; D gene unclear. The CDR3 has 18 residues. Germline CDR1 reads SGHKS; CDR2 reads YYEKEE (reference sequence). Trimming cost V 1 base and J 0 bases, with 19 bases left between them. CDR3: CASSLTWVGPGTNYGYTF. The CDR3 DNA reads as TGTGCCAGCAGCTTGACGTGGGTAGGGCCGGGGACTAACTATGGCTACACCTTC.

This chain connects TRBV2 to TRBJ2-5; 8 bases match TRBD2. The length of the CDR3 is 16 residues. J was trimmed by 5 bases and V by 5 bases; bases with no gene match: 13. Germline values: CDR1 SNHLY, CDR2 FYNNEI. CDR3 amino acids: CASSPGTRGFWETQYF. DNA for the CDR3: TGTGCCAGCAGTCCCGGGACTAGGGGTTTTTGGGAGACCCAGTACTTC.

The chain combines TRBV7-7 with TRBJ2-1, with 7 nucleotides matching TRBD1. Germline V gene lookup returns CDR1 SSHAT and CDR2 FNYEAQ (reference sequence). V lost 3 bases and J lost 7; bases outside the gene matches: 3. The CDR3 is 13 amino acids. The CDR3 DNA sequence: TGTGCCAGCAGCTTCGACAGGGAAAATGAGCAGTTCTTC. Protein: CASSFDRENEQFF.

This chain uses TRBV5-1 with TRBJ1-1; 12 nucleotides line up with TRBD1. CDR1 SGHRS and CDR2 YFSETQ come from the germline V gene. After removal of 4 bases from V and 5 bases from J, the junction contained 3 bases not matched to a gene. The CDR3 consists of 14 residues. CDR3 loop: CASSAGQGATEAFF. In DNA, the CDR3 is TGCGCCAGCAGCGCGGGACAGGGGGCAACTGAAGCTTTCTTT.

This chain uses TRBV9 with TRBJ2-1; no clear D gene. Per germline, CDR1 SGDLS and CDR2 YYNGEE. There are 12 residues in the CDR3. Trimming removed 3 bases at V and 11 bases at J, with 12 bases between. In DNA, the CDR3 is TGTGCCAGCAGCGCGCGGCCAACCCAGCAGTTCTTC. Translated, it gives CASSARPTQQFF.

This clone was recorded many times. The V gene is TRBV4-2, the J gene TRBJ2-3, with D perhaps TRBD2 (6 bases). Germline CDR1 reads LGHNA; CDR2 reads YNFKEQ. With 8 bases removed from V and 4 bases from J, the gap between germline ends came to 16 bases. The CDR3 sequence is 14 residues long. The CDR3 here is CASADAGIADTQYF. The CDR3, as DNA: TGTGCCAGCGCCGATGCGGGAATAGCAGATACGCAGTATTTT.

In this sample, this clone turned up a few times. The V call is TRBV28, the J call TRBJ2-1; 8 nucleotides line up with TRBD2. CDR3 length equals 15 residues. V lost 2 bases and J lost 4; bases outside the gene matches: 4. Germline V gene sequence: CDR1 MDHEN, CDR2 SYDVKM. CDR3 bases: TGTGCCAGCAGTTTACCCTCGGGAGGGTACAATGAGCAGTTCTTC. Amino acid sequence: CASSLPSGGYNEQFF.

At least ten counts were recorded for this clone. The chain employs TRBV19 and TRBJ1-6, with TRBD1 identical over 7 bases. V shed 10 bases, J shed 8 bases, and the junction held 14 bases outside the gene matches. Per germline, CDR1 LNHDA and CDR2 SQIVND (reference sequence). CDR3 length: 15 amino acids. DNA for the CDR3: TGTGCCACCCGCGGGACAGCCGGGAGTGATTCACCCCTCCACTTT. It yields the protein CATRGTAGSDSPLHF. The variable domain in full, with the rest retrieved from reference TRBV19 and TRBJ1-6, is DGGITQSPKYLFRKEGQNVTLSCEQNLNHDAMYWYRQDPGQGLRLIYYSQIVNDFQKGDIAEGYSVSREKKESFPLTVTSAQKNPTAFYLCATRGTAGSDSPLHFGNGTRLTVT.

The chain recombines TRBV19 with TRBJ2-7, with 7 bases that match TRBD2. The germline V gene has CDR1 LNHDA and CDR2 SQIVND (reference sequence). The CDR3 contains 15 residues. With 5 bases clipped from V and 2 bases from J, the junction kept 9 bases outside the gene matches. CDR3 protein: CASSETSGNTYEQYF. The CDR3 nucleotides are TGTGCCAGTAGTGAGACGAGCGGGAATACCTACGAGCAGTACTTC. Full variable domain (remainder filled in from reference TRBV19 and TRBJ2-7): DGGITQSPKYLFRKEGQNVTLSCEQNLNHDAMYWYRQDPGQGLRLIYYSQIVNDFQKGDIAEGYSVSREKKESFPLTVTSAQKNPTAFYLCASSETSGNTYEQYFGPGTRLTVT.